This T cell receptor (beta chain) was identified in a study of blood T cells in healthy people across ages. A sample-barcoded 5' primer and a J-beta primer mix were used in a second PCR of about 7 to 11 cycles. TCRdb fed the 5' RACE reads into MiXCR, producing one record per CDR3 protein. The sample has over 600,000 distinct CDR3 sequences, around 45% seen once. Only a few counts were recorded for this clonotype. The ends lost 4 bases at V and 3 bases at J; junction bases unmatched: 9. The CDR3 is 16 amino acids. Germline V gene sequence: CDR1 PRHDT, CDR2 FYEKMQ (reference sequence). This TCR came from a man older than 75 in good health. The gene calls are TRBV13 and TRBJ2-3; TRBD2 aligns across 8 bases. The sequenced sample was blood. CDR3 bases: TGTGCCAGCAGCTCACCGGGACTAGGGGGTACAGATACGCAGTATTTT. Protein: CASSSPGLGGTDTQYF.